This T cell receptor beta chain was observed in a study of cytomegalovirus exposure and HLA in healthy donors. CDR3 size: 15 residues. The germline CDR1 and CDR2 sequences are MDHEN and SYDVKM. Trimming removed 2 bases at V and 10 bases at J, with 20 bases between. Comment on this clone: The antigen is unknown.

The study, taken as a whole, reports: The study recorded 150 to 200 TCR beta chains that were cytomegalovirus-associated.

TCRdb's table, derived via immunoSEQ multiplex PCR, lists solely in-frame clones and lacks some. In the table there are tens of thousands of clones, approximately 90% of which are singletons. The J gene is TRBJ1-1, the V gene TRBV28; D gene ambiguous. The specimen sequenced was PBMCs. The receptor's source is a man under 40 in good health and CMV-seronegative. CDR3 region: CASSLGSVGFVGAFF. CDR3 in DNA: TGTGCCAGCAGTTTAGGAAGCGTGGGTTTCGTTGGAGCTTTCTTT.